The rows below give T cell receptor beta chains drawn from one sample of a study of PD-1 blockade in mismatch repair-deficient tumors. Only in-frame clones appear in the TCRdb table, and some are missing; sequencing was by immunoSEQ multiplex PCR. The sample lists approximately 25,000 clones, about 83% seen once, with around 20% in the top ten. Sequenced here: peripheral blood, sampled 12 weeks after starting pembrolizumab. Receptor source: an adult with mismatch repair-deficient cancer. Each CDR3 is given with its conserved first and last residue. A D gene is named only where the DNA matches it firmly. A row's size may be missing; if present it is once, few, many or a size class.

. | TRBD1 | TRBJ2-1 | TRBV29-1 | TGCAGCGCTTCCGGGACAGGGGCCTTAGCTGGGCAGTTCTTC | CSASGTGALAGQFF
. | . | TRBJ2-3 | TRBV28 | TGTGCCAGCAGTCCTTCCCCGCGACAGACAAATACGCAGTATTTT | CASSPSPRQTNTQYF
. | . | TRBJ1-5 | TRBV6-4 | TGTGCCAGCAGTGAGGACAACAATCAGCCCCAGCATTTT | CASSEDNNQPQHF
. | . | TRBJ2-2 | TRBV6-5 | TGTGCCAGCAGTTACCTGGGGGAGTCCGGGGAGCTGTTTTTT | CASSYLGESGELFF
once | . | TRBJ2-2 | TRBV11-2 | TGTGCCAGCAGCTCTTGGGCGCAAGCGAACACCGGGGAGCTGTTTTTT | CASSSWAQANTGELFF
. | TRBD1 | TRBJ2-5 | TRBV4-2 | TGTGCCAGCAGCCAAGATAGGGCAGGGGGAAAGGAGACCCAGTACTTC | CASSQDRAGGKETQYF
. | . | TRBJ1-2 | TRBV28 | TGTGCCAGCAGTTTTACAGGACTTAACTATGGCTACACCTTC | CASSFTGLNYGYTF
. | TRBD2 | TRBJ2-1 | TRBV27 | TGTGCCAGCAGTTTCAGCGGGATCGCCTACAATGAGCAGTTCTTC | CASSFSGIAYNEQFF
. | . | TRBJ1-2 | TRBV6-6 | TGTGCCAGCAGTTACTCGTACAGCGGAAACTATGGCTACACCTTC | CASSYSYSGNYGYTF
. | TRBD2 | TRBJ2-1 | TRBV7-9 | TGTGCCAGCAGGATATGGGGGACTAGCGGGACTGGTTCCTACAATGAGCAGTTCTTC | CASRIWGTSGTGSYNEQFF
. | . | TRBJ2-3 | TRBV6-5 | TGTGCCAGCAGTTCTTCCGTAGTCACAGATACGCAGTATTTT | CASSSSVVTDTQYF
few | TRBD2 | TRBJ2-2 | TRBV28 | TGTGCCAGCAGTGGAACCGGACTAGCTTGGACCGGGGAGCTGTTTTTT | CASSGTGLAWTGELFF
. | . | TRBJ2-7 | TRBV2 | TGTGCCAGTAAAGGCCCCTACGAGCAGTACTTC | CASKGPYEQYF
. | . | TRBJ1-1 | TRBV7-9 | TGTGCCAGCAGCTTAGATTCGGTAACCTACACTGAAGCTTTCTTT | CASSLDSVTYTEAFF
. | TRBD2 | TRBJ2-1 | TRBV28 | TGTGCCAGCAGAAACGCGGGAGAGATCCCCACCAATGAGCAGTTCTTC | CASRNAGEIPTNEQFF
. | . | TRBJ2-1 | TRBV27 | TGTGCCAGCAGTTTTGGGGCATTTGGGGCCAATGAGCAGTTCTTC | CASSFGAFGANEQFF
. | . | TRBJ1-1 | TRBV25-1 | TGTGCCAGCAGTGAATTGGGAGAGCAGGGCTCTGAAGCTTTCTTT | CASSELGEQGSEAFF
. | . | TRBJ2-1 | TRBV19 | TGTGCCAGTAGTATGACAGCGTCTTACAATGAGCAGTTCTTC | CASSMTASYNEQFF
. | TRBD1 | TRBJ2-7 | TRBV30 | TGTGCCTGGAGGACAGGGAATCGGTACGAGCAGTACTTC | CAWRTGNRYEQYF
. | . | TRBJ2-5 | TRBV7-6 | TGTGCCAGCAGCCCAAGGGGAGAGACCCAGTACTTC | CASSPRGETQYF
. | . | TRBJ1-1 | TRBV4-2 | TGTGCCAGCAGCCAAGATGAACAGGGGAACACTGAAGCTTTCTTT | CASSQDEQGNTEAFF
. | . | TRBJ2-7 | TRBV2 | TGTGCCAGCAGTGTGCACGTGCTTACCTACGAGCAGTACTTC | CASSVHVLTYEQYF
. | . | TRBJ1-3 | TRBV30 | TGTGCCTGGAGTGTACGGCAGCATGCTGGAAACACCATATATTTT | CAWSVRQHAGNTIYF